This T cell receptor (beta chain) stems from a study of cytomegalovirus exposure and HLA in healthy donors. Study-wide context: Membership in the Caucasian-associated ancestry cluster was found for around four fifths of approximately 400 genotyped donors.

V dropped 4 bases and J dropped 8 bases, with 13 bases sitting between them. The CDR3 runs to 14 residues. Looked up from germline, CDR1 is SGHRS and CDR2 is YFSETQ. Primers: 60 Vbeta forward and 13 Jbeta reverse. The table came from immunoSEQ multiplex PCR; TCRdb's copy has only in-frame clones and leaves some out. The data show under 150,000 clones, 75% to 90% seen once. This TCR was sampled from a middle-aged woman in good health and CMV-seronegative. The specimen was PBMCs. The chain has TRBV5-1 and TRBJ1-6, with D uncertain. The CDR3 sequence: CASSDGISHSPLHF. The CDR3 DNA reads TGCGCCAGCAGCGACGGGATCTCCCATTCACCCCTCCACTTT.